Given below is one T cell receptor (beta chain) in context. The data originate from a study of blood T cells in healthy people across ages. After removal of 0 bases from V and 6 bases from J, the junction contained 9 bases not matched to a gene. The CDR3 sequence is 16 residues long. Germline V gene sequence: CDR1 SGHRS, CDR2 YFSETQ. Sample-barcoded 5' priming and a J-beta primer mix drove a second PCR of roughly 7 to 11 cycles. A single record per CDR3 protein comes from TCRdb applying MiXCR to the 5' RACE reads. The data contain roughly 800,000 distinct CDR3 sequences, 20% to 30% of them seen just once; the ten biggest clones take up 3.7%. In addition, the sample was reused for a study of T cells of mothers and their children.

The chain employs TRBV5-1 and TRBJ2-7; 10 bases are a match to TRBD2. Sequencing was performed on blood. The sequence was obtained from a boy aged 5-17 years in good health. Here the CDR3 DNA reads TGCGCCAGCAGCTTGGGCGGTCTAGCGGGAGACTCCGAGCAGTACTTC. Residues: CASSLGGLAGDSEQYF. The whole variable domain, remainder taken from reference TRBV5-1 and TRBJ2-7, is KAGVTQTPRYLIKTRGQQVTLSCSPISGHRSVSWYQQTPGQGLQFLFEYFSETQRNKGNFPGRFSGRQFSNSRSEMNVSTLELGDSALYLCASSLGGLAGDSEQYFGPGTRLTVT.